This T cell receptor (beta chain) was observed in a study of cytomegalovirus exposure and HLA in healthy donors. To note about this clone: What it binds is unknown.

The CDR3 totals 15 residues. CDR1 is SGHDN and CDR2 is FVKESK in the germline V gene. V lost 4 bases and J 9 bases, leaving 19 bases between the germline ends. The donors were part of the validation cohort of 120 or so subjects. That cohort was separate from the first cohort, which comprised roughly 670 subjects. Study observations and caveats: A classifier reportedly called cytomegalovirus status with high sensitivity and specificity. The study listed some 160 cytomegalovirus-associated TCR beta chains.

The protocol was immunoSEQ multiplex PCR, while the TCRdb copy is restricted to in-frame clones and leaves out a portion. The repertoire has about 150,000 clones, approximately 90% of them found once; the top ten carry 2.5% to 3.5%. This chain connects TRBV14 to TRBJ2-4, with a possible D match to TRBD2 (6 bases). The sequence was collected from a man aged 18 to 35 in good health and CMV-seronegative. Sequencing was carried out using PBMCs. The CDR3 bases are TGTGCCAGCAGCCGCCTGGGACTGTCCGAGGGCATTCAGTACTTC. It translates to CASSRLGLSEGIQYF.